Following are 27 T cell receptor beta chains from one sample sequenced in a study of tumor and adjacent non-tumor tissue in lung cancer. The library came from three nested PCR rounds adapted from ARM-PCR protocols. TCRdb processed the multiplex PCR reads anew with MiXCR; each CDR3 protein has one entry. The table lists under 250,000 distinct CDR3 sequences, 70% to 75% of them singletons, with under 30% in the top ten. This sample's RNA came from whole unsorted tissue. The sequenced sample was lung tumor tissue. All receptors come from a man in his sixties with non-small cell lung cancer.

Of note for this clonotype: One base away lies a much larger clone, so this may be a sequencing read error. The rearrangement uses TRBV20-1 and TRBJ2-7; D possibly corresponds to TRBD2 (6 bases). The CDR3 totals 14 residues. CDR1 is DFQATT and CDR2 is SNEGSKA in the germline V gene (reference sequence). CDR3 sequence: CRAPPGLSSYEQYF. In DNA, the CDR3 is TGCAGAGCACCACCTGGACTAAGCTCCTACGAGCAGTACTTC.

The rearrangement joins TRBV28 to TRBJ2-3; 8 bases line up with TRBD1. The ends lost 5 bases at V and 3 bases at J; junction bases unmatched: 10. The CDR3 length is 16 residues. CDR1 is MDHEN, CDR2 SYDVKM, per germline. CDR3 residues: CASSIGVYRGTDTQYF. For the CDR3, the DNA is TGTGCCAGCAGTATCGGCGTGTACAGGGGGACAGATACGCAGTATTTT. The complete variable domain, with remaining parts taken from reference TRBV28 and TRBJ2-3, reads DVKVTQSSRYLVKRTGEKVFLECVQDMDHENMFWYRQDPGLGLRLIYFSYDVKMKEKGDIPEGYSVSREKKERFSLILESASTNQTSMYLCASSIGVYRGTDTQYFGPGTRLTVL.

Comment on this clonotype: The CDR3 end shows no conserved phenylalanine or tryptophan, and so a read error is likely. The limits of the CDR3 on the DNA are not certain, so only TCRdb's listed CDR3 is given. CDR3: CANSKGSDYGYTL. V usage is TRBV6-5 and J usage is TRBJ1-2; the table's D call, TRBD1, was not checked against the DNA. The length of the CDR3 is 13 amino acids, counting both ends. CDR1 MNHEY and CDR2 SVGAGI come from the germline V gene.

J is TRBJ1-2 and V is TRBV12-3 or TRBV12-4; D call uncertain. The CDR3 totals 12 residues. Trimming removed 5 bases from V and 8 bases from J, with 12 bases in between. CDR3 nucleotides: TGTGCCAGCAGTCATTCGGATTACGGCTACACCTTC. Its translation: CASSHSDYGYTF.

This clonotype appeared once. The rearrangement links TRBV5-1 to TRBJ2-2; 11 positions match TRBD2. Germline V CDR1 and CDR2: SGHRS, YFSETQ. The CDR3 spans 15 residues. Trimming removed 6 bases from V and 2 bases from J; junction bases left unmatched: 3. CDR3 amino acids: CASKGLAENTGELFF. As DNA, the CDR3 is TGCGCCAGCAAGGGACTAGCGGAAAACACCGGGGAGCTGTTTTTT.

CDR3 in amino acids: CASSVEGRYTGELFF. In DNA, the CDR3 is TGTGCCAGCAGCGTAGAGGGGCGCTACACCGGGGAGCTGTTTTTT. The chain is built from TRBV9 and TRBJ2-2, with a possible D match to TRBD1 (5 bases). The CDR3 has 15 amino acids. From germline, CDR1 is SGDLS and CDR2 YYNGEE. Trimming took 0 bases from V and 3 from J, leaving 9 bases between them. The full variable domain, its missing parts supplied by reference TRBV9 and TRBJ2-2, is DSGVTQTPKHLITATGQRVTLRCSPRSGDLSVYWYQQSLDQGLQFLIQYYNGEERAKGNILERFSAQQFPDLHSELNLSSLELGDSALYFCASSVEGRYTGELFFGEGSRLTVL.

Ten or more counts support this clonotype. The chain combines TRBV5-4 with TRBJ1-4, with D perhaps matching TRBD1 (5 bases). The CDR3 has 13 residues. The germline gives CDR1 SGHNT, CDR2 YYREEE (reference sequence). V lost 4 bases to trimming and J lost 7 bases, with 11 bases between them. CDR3 region: CASSLGGGEKLFF. The CDR3 bases are TGTGCCAGCAGCCTCGGGGGAGGTGAAAAACTGTTTTTT. Together with reference TRBV5-4 and TRBJ1-4, the CDR3 gives the full variable domain: ETGVTQSPTHLIKTRGQQVTLRCSSQSGHNTVSWYQQALGQGPQFIFQYYREEENGRGNFPPRFSGLQFPNYSSELNVNALELDDSALYLCASSLGGGEKLFFGSGTQLSVL.

Notes on this clonotype: One base away lies a much larger clone, so this may be a sequencing read error. This sequence joins TRBV6-5 and TRBJ1-1; maybe TRBD1 (6 bases). The V end lost 7 bases, the J end lost 3 bases, and 18 bases lay between the germline ends. Germline V gives CDR1 MNHEY, CDR2 SVGAGI. CDR3 length: 15 amino acids. CDR3 DNA: TGTGCCAGCATTATCCGGGGGGGCTCATACACTGAAGCTTTCTTT. Translating gives CASIIRGGSYTEAFF.

The rearrangement uses TRBV20-1 and TRBJ2-7, with 7 bases aligning to TRBD1. This CDR3 contains 16 residues. The germline CDR1 and CDR2 sequences are DFQATT and SNEGSKA (reference sequence). The V segment lost 0 bases and the J segment 0 bases; nucleotides outside the gene matches: 8. The CDR3 nucleotides read TGCAGTGCTAGAGATGGCCGACAGGGTGCCTCCTACGAGCAGTACTTC. Amino acids: CSARDGRQGASYEQYF.

This clonotype was seen once. This chain joins TRBV9 and TRBJ1-4; a weak D match, TRBD1 (5 bases). The CDR3 spans 18 residues. Germline-derived CDR1 and CDR2 are SGDLS and YYNGEE. The V and J ends lost 0 bases and 5 bases respectively, with 20 bases between them. CDR3 loop: CASSVEPARKGRNEKLFF. CDR3 in DNA: TGTGCCAGCAGCGTAGAGCCCGCACGGAAGGGGCGCAATGAAAAACTGTTTTTT.

As to this clonotype: A much larger clone lies a single base off, so this may be a read error. The V call is TRBV20-1, the J call TRBJ1-5, with 12 bases identical to TRBD1. Germline V gives CDR1 DFQATT, CDR2 SNEGSKA (reference sequence). V lost 6 bases to trimming and J lost 6 bases; unmatched junction nucleotides: 6. The CDR3 is made up of 14 amino acids. CDR3 residues: CSATGTGGVQPQHF. As DNA, the CDR3 is TGCAGTGCAACCGGGACAGGGGGCGTTCAGCCCCAGCATTTT.

This clonotype was counted once. Sequence at one end of the junction differs from germline and may be a read error. The chain combines TRBV11-2 with TRBJ1-4; 7 bases agree with TRBD1. Germline CDR1 reads SGHAT; CDR2 reads FQNNGV. The CDR3 sequence is 14 residues long. CDR3 DNA: TGTGCCAGCAGCTTCTACAGGGGACGAGAAAAACTTTTTTTT. Protein product: CASSFYRGREKLFF. The whole variable domain, filled in from reference TRBV11-2 and TRBJ1-4, reads EAGVAQSPRYKIIEKRQSVAFWCNPISGHATLYWYQQILGQGPKLLIQFQNNGVVDDSQLPKDRFSAERLKGVDSTLKIQPAKLEDSAVYLCASSFYRGREKLFFGSGTQLSVL.

Comments on this clonotype: The junction differs from germline at one of its ends, possibly a read error. The rearrangement links TRBV11-1 to TRBJ2-1, with 11 bases identical to TRBD1. The V gene's germline CDR1 is SGHAT and CDR2 FQDESV (reference sequence). CDR3 length: 16 residues. CDR3 coding DNA: TGTGCAAGCAACCGTGCCGGGACAGGGGGCTACAATGAGCAGTTCTTC. The encoded protein is CASNRAGTGGYNEQFF.

Regarding this clonotype: One end of the junction varies from germline; a read error may be responsible. This chain connects TRBV20-1 to TRBJ1-1; TRBD1 aligns across 7 bases. Germline values: CDR1 DFQATT, CDR2 SNEGSKA (reference sequence). This CDR3 is 15 amino acids long. This CDR3 reads CSAGDREGMNTETSF. The CDR3 region has the DNA TGCAGTGCTGGCGACAGGGAGGGTATGAACACTGAAACTTCCTTT.

This clonotype was seen at least ten times. The V and J genes are TRBV6-5 and TRBJ2-1, with D unclear. The germline V and J ends were trimmed by 2 bases and 0 bases, with 8 bases remaining between them. In germline, CDR1 is MNHEY, CDR2 SVGAGI. The CDR3 length is 15 residues. The CDR3 reads CASSYEGTSYNEQFF. CDR3 nucleotides: TGTGCCAGCAGTTACGAAGGTACCTCCTACAATGAGCAGTTCTTC.

Details on this clonotype: The junction departs from the called germline gene at one end, perhaps through a read error. The V and J genes are TRBV11-1 and TRBJ1-4; D is possibly TRBD1 (6 bases). Germline V lookup: CDR1 SGHAT, CDR2 FQDESV (reference sequence). This CDR3 has 15 amino acids. The DNA of the CDR3 is TGTGTCAGCAGCCCTTGCCGGGGGGCGTCTGAAAAACTGTTTTTT. Translated: CVSSPCRGASEKLFF. The variable domain in full, with the rest retrieved from reference TRBV11-1 and TRBJ1-4, is EAEVAQSPRYKITEKSQAVAFWCDPISGHATLYWYRQILGQGPELLVQFQDESVVDDSQLPKDRFSAERLKGVDSTLKIQPAELGDSAMYLCVSSPCRGASEKLFFGSGTQLSVL.

The chain has TRBV7-2 and TRBJ1-2, with D tentatively TRBD1 (5 bases). Germline CDR1 SGHTA, CDR2 FQGNSA. The ends were cut back, 5 bases at V and 6 bases at J, with 19 bases in the middle. The CDR3 loop spans 15 amino acids. The chain's CDR3 is CASSTRPGHGDGYTF. CDR3 sequence (DNA): TGTGCCAGCAGCACCCGCCCTGGACATGGCGATGGCTACACCTTC. The full variable domain, rest sourced from reference TRBV7-2 and TRBJ1-2, is GAGVSQSPSNKVTEKGKDVELRCDPISGHTALYWYRQSLGQGLEFLIYFQGNSAPDKSGLPSDRFSAERTGGSVSTLTIQRTQQEDSAVYLCASSTRPGHGDGYTFGSGTRLTVV.

This clonotype appeared a single time. At one end the junction does not follow the germline gene, possibly because of a read error. This chain connects TRBV20-1 to TRBJ2-1, with 10 bases lining up with TRBD2. This CDR3 has 15 amino acids. Germline assignment: CDR1 DFQATT and CDR2 SNEGSKA (reference sequence). The CDR3 sequence: CSARELAGSYNEQFF. The CDR3 nucleotides read TGCAGTGCTAGGGAACTAGCGGGATCGTACAATGAGCAATTCTTC.

In the case of this clonotype: One junction end does not reproduce the germline sequence, and a read error may be involved. V usage is TRBV5-1 and J usage is TRBJ1-2, with D unresolved. Germline CDR1 is SGHRS and CDR2 is YFSETQ. The length of the CDR3 is 16 residues. CDR3 DNA: TGCGCCAGCGGCTTGGCCACGGGCGCCGCTAACTATGGCTACACCTTC. Encoded protein: CASGLATGAANYGYTF.

At least ten counts were recorded for this clonotype. J is TRBJ1-5 and V is TRBV12-3 or TRBV12-4; D unresolved. This CDR3 region has 13 residues. The V end lost 3 bases, the J end lost 5 bases, and 8 bases lay between the germline ends. The CDR3 sequence: CASSFSKDQPQHF. CDR3 sequence (DNA): TGTGCCAGCAGTTTCTCTAAGGATCAGCCCCAGCATTTT.

This clonotype was observed a handful of times. This chain connects TRBV20-1 to TRBJ2-1; 14 bases align to TRBD2. Trimming took 2 bases from V and 8 from J; bases not matched to a gene: 8. This CDR3 comprises 16 residues. The germline V gene encodes CDR1 DFQATT and CDR2 SNEGSKA (reference sequence). CDR3 sequence reads: CSARIPGLAGDHEQFF. The CDR3 DNA is TGCAGTGCTAGAATTCCGGGACTAGCGGGAGACCATGAGCAGTTCTTC.

In its sample, this clonotype was seen a few times. This CDR3 fails to terminate in the conserved phenylalanine or tryptophan, so it likely reflects a read error. This rearrangement joins TRBV6-1 to TRBJ1-5; possible D gene TRBD1, 6 bases. The germline gives CDR1 MNHNS, CDR2 SASEGT. V lost 2 bases and J 4 bases, leaving 12 bases between the germline ends. This CDR3 has 15 amino acids. In DNA form, the CDR3 reads TGTGCCAGCAGTGAACGAGGACAGAGGAATCAGCCCCAGCATTTA. Translating gives CASSERGQRNQPQHL.

Notes on this clonotype: Being one base from a much bigger clone, this may be a read error. The chain recombines TRBV20-1 with TRBJ1-5, with TRBD1 identical over 8 bases. Germline V gene data show CDR1 as DFQATT and CDR2 as SNEGSKA (reference sequence). The CDR3 contains 17 residues. The CDR3 bases are TGCAGTGCTAGAGAGACAGGGGAGAGAGATGGCAATCAGCGCCAGCATTTT. Translated: CSARETGERDGNQRQHF.

The V call is TRBV5-4, the J call TRBJ2-1; 11 bases align to TRBD2. V shed 6 bases and J 10 bases; nucleotides not matched to a gene: 12. The CDR3 runs to 15 residues. From germline, CDR1 is SGHNT and CDR2 YYREEE (reference sequence). DNA of the CDR3: TGTGCCAGCACATTAGGTAGCGGGAGGGTAGGCGAGCAGTTCTTC. This sequence encodes CASTLGSGRVGEQFF.

This clonotype was seen only a few times. The chain is built from TRBV20-1 and TRBJ2-7, with 7 bases fitting TRBD2. Near its end, the DNA agrees better with TRBJ2-1, so the J call may be wrong. From germline, CDR1 is DFQATT and CDR2 SNEGSKA (reference sequence). This CDR3 is 14 amino acids long. This CDR3 is CSVSGLGSIYEQFF. In DNA form, the CDR3 reads TGCAGTGTTAGTGGACTAGGGAGTATCTACGAGCAGTTCTTC.

This clonotype was seen ten or more times. This rearrangement joins TRBV6-2 or TRBV6-3 to TRBJ1-1; TRBD1 is a possible D gene (5 bases). Trimming shortened V by 8 bases and J by 6 bases, and 22 bases separated the two germline ends. This CDR3 is built from 15 residues. In germline, CDR1 is MNHEY, CDR2 SVGEGT. The CDR3 region has the DNA TGTGCCAGCGGTAAGGGAGGCGGGGGTAGCGCTGAAGCTTTCTTT. It encodes CASGKGGGGSAEAFF.

As for this clonotype: With a much larger clone just one base away, this may be a read error. The chain is built from TRBV20-1 and TRBJ2-1; 9 positions agree with TRBD2. The trim removed 3 bases at V and 12 bases at J, leaving 12 bases unmatched. The length of the CDR3 is 14 residues. CDR1 is DFQATT and CDR2 is SNEGSKA in the germline V gene (reference sequence). CDR3 protein: CSASVGSGSVGQFF. DNA for the CDR3: TGCAGTGCTAGCGTGGGTAGCGGGAGCGTGGGGCAGTTCTTC.